The clone carrying this T cell receptor (beta chain) was counted a single time. The sample comes from a study of OX40 agonist ivuxolimab in advanced cancers. Whole-study context: Ivuxolimab, which is an agonistic anti-OX40 (CD134) antibody, was administered to the patients. Ivuxolimab, which patients received intravenously every 2 weeks, was dosed at 0.01 to 10 mg/kg.

The length of the CDR3 is 15 residues. The ends were cut back, 6 bases at V and 5 bases at J, with 16 bases in the middle. CDR1 is MNHEY and CDR2 is SVGAGI in the germline V gene. Sequenced by immunoSEQ multiplex PCR; TCRdb stores in-frame clones only, minus some. This table has 73,000 or so clones, 75% to 85% appearing once. The sample here was CD4+ or CD8+ T cells sorted from blood, taken in a trial of the OX40 agonist ivuxolimab. This rearrangement joins TRBV6-5 to TRBJ2-2; tentatively, D is TRBD2 (6 bases). This sequence originates from an adult with an advanced solid tumor such as melanoma, head and neck, liver or kidney cancer. The CDR3 loop is CASRPGLTSTGELFF. The CDR3, as DNA: TGTGCCAGCAGGCCGGGACTGACATCAACCGGGGAGCTGTTTTTT.